The sequence of this T cell receptor beta chain was determined in a study of T cell responses to AZD1222 COVID-19 vaccine. General observations from the study: Clonal diversity was possibly underestimated; the donors were predominantly white British and more often female. When two AZD1222 doses had been given, Spike-specific TCR breadth and depth rose. The CD4 TCRs associated with vaccination extended across spike and predominated at 160-218 and 743-854. Reports say nearly half of spike-specific TCRs go after unmutated variant regions.

Clones were read by immunoSEQ multiplex PCR, and TCRdb kept only the in-frame ones, dropping some. The sample has roughly 130,000 clones, approximately 85% seen once. Of note for this clone: The antigen is undetermined.

The CDR3 covers 13 residues. CDR1 is LNHDA and CDR2 is SQIVND in the germline V gene (reference sequence). Trimming left V 6 bases short and J 0 bases short, with 8 bases between. The V call is TRBV19, the J call TRBJ1-1; D unclear. The material sequenced was peripheral blood, taken on day 0 of AZD1222 vaccination. This TCR derives from an adult in good health. CDR3 in amino acids: CASSERMNTEAFF. The CDR3 bases are TGTGCCAGTAGCGAACGTATGAACACTGAAGCTTTCTTT.